Shown below are 29 T cell receptor beta chains from a single sample sequenced in a study of T cells after yellow fever vaccination. MiXCR, run by TCRdb on the 5' RACE reads, gives a single entry per CDR3 protein. The profile covers 450,000 to 650,000 distinct CDR3 sequences, with 20% to 25% appearing a single time and roughly a sixth taken by the ten largest. The material was PBMCs, obtained approximately 22 days after the first yellow fever vaccination. All receptors derive from a man aged 18 to 29 who received the YFV17D yellow fever vaccine.

This clonotype was seen repeatedly, ten times or more. This chain uses TRBV27 with TRBJ2-3; D call uncertain. The CDR3 loop spans 14 amino acids. CDR1 and CDR2 (germline): MNHEY, SMNVEV (reference sequence). Trimming removed 6 bases at V and 3 bases at J, with 13 bases between. The CDR3 protein is CASSLSASTDTQYF. CDR3 DNA sequence: TGTGCCAGCAGCCTCAGCGCCTCGACAGATACGCAGTATTTT.

In this sample, this clonotype turned up a few times. The chain is built from TRBV3-1 and TRBJ2-2; D is undetermined. The V end was cut by 7 bases, the J end by 0 bases, with 9 bases between. CDR1 and CDR2 (germline): LGHDT, YNNKEL (reference sequence). This CDR3 has 14 amino acids. CDR3 nucleotide sequence: TGTGCCAGCATGGGCGGCGCGAACACCGGGGAGCTGTTTTTT. Its protein product is CASMGGANTGELFF.

This clonotype came up a few times. V usage is TRBV7-9 and J usage is TRBJ2-7; 8 bases are a match to TRBD1. The CDR3 runs 16 residues. The V gene end was trimmed by 6 bases and the J gene end by 0 bases; junction bases not matched to a gene: 10. Germline CDR1 is SEHNR and CDR2 is FQNEAQ (reference sequence). CDR3 region: CASRPPGQESSYEQYV. The CDR3 nucleotides are TGTGCCAGCAGGCCCCCGGGACAGGAGAGCTCCTACGAGCAGTACGTC.

This clonotype was detected many times. The chain couples TRBV20-1 to TRBJ2-5; maybe TRBD2 (6 bases). The germline CDR1 and CDR2 sequences are DFQATT and SNEGSKA (reference sequence). The CDR3 consists of 17 residues. Trimming shortened V by 2 bases and J by 9 bases, and 28 bases separated the two germline ends. CDR3 in DNA: TGCAGTGCTAGACCCCTCGGGACTCTTCGGTTCTTTGGTGCCCAGTACTTC. Its translation is CSARPLGTLRFFGAQYF.

The gene calls are TRBV2 and TRBJ1-5; TRBD1 might be the D (5 bases). This CDR3 comprises 14 residues. Germline V gives CDR1 SNHLY, CDR2 FYNNEI. The V end lost 3 bases, the J end lost 3 bases, and 9 bases lay between the germline ends. This chain's CDR3 is CASSELTVNQPQHF. The CDR3 nucleotides are TGTGCCAGCAGTGAGCTGACAGTCAATCAGCCCCAGCATTTT.

This clonotype has a handful of counts. This chain links TRBV7-6 with TRBJ1-1, with D unclear. Germline V gene sequence: CDR1 SGHVS, CDR2 FNYEAQ. The V end was cut by 0 bases, the J end by 5 bases, with 13 bases between. The CDR3 totals 15 residues. In DNA, the CDR3 is TGTGCCAGCAGCTTAGCTGGCTGGGCCGGGACTGAAGCTTTCTTT. As protein: CASSLAGWAGTEAFF.

The genes are TRBV10-2 and TRBJ2-3; 9 bases fit TRBD2. CDR1 is WSHSY and CDR2 is SAAADI in the germline V gene. V was clipped by 4 bases and J by 2 bases; unmatched bases: 16. The CDR3 contains 19 residues. The CDR3 loop reads CASSGTPGLARHSTDTQYF. The CDR3 DNA reads TGCGCCAGCAGTGGTACTCCGGGACTAGCACGTCATTCCACAGATACGCAGTATTTT.

This clonotype was seen only a few times. The rearrangement links TRBV4-1 to TRBJ1-5; weak D call: TRBD1 (5 bases). V was shortened by 0 bases and J by 5 bases, with 11 bases between the two germline ends. The CDR3 sequence is 15 residues long. Germline V lookup: CDR1 MGHRA, CDR2 YSYEKL. For the CDR3, the DNA is TGCGCCAGCAGCCAAGATTGGACACCCGATCAGCCCCAGCATTTT. It yields the protein CASSQDWTPDQPQHF.

This clonotype came up many times. The chain couples TRBV5-6 to TRBJ2-7; D tentatively fits TRBD1 or TRBD2 (5 bases each). Per germline, CDR1 SGHDT and CDR2 YYEEEE. V dropped 2 bases and J dropped 2 bases, with 11 bases sitting between them. The CDR3 spans 14 residues. The DNA for the CDR3 is TGTGCCAGCAGCTTCCGGGACGCCACCTACGAGCAGTACGTC. Translation: CASSFRDATYEQYV.

This clonotype was found once. One base away lies a much larger clone, so this may be a sequencing read error. The rearrangement joins TRBV20-1 to TRBJ2-2, with D tentatively TRBD1 (6 bases). The CDR3 runs to 17 residues. V was shortened by 3 bases and J by 6 bases, with 23 bases between the two germline ends. Germline assignment: CDR1 DFQATT and CDR2 SNEGSKA (reference sequence). The CDR3: CSARGVRRGNSAGELFF. Here the CDR3 DNA reads TGCAGTGCTAGGGGCGTTCGCAGGGGCAATTCAGCCGGGGAGCTGTTTTTT.

This clonotype was recorded a few times. CDR3 loop: CASSAGGPVETQYF. The CDR3 bases are TGCGCCAGCAGTGCGGGGGGGCCCGTGGAGACCCAGTACTTC. This chain connects TRBV5-1 to TRBJ2-5; 9 bases are shared with TRBD2. The germline gives CDR1 SGHRS, CDR2 YFSETQ. The CDR3 totals 14 residues. Germline trimming cut 5 bases from V and 5 bases from J; bases unmatched to any gene: 7.

The V call is TRBV5-6, the J call TRBJ1-1; no clear D. Trimming stripped 2 bases from V and 4 bases from J, with 6 bases between. The CDR3 contains 12 residues. The germline gives CDR1 SGHDT, CDR2 YYEEEE. CDR3 bases: TGTGCCAGCAGCTTCGGTGTCACTGAAGCTTTCTTT. Its protein is CASSFGVTEAFF. The full variable domain, with the rest looked up from reference TRBV5-6 and TRBJ1-1, is DAGVTQSPTHLIKTRGQQVTLRCSPKSGHDTVSWYQQALGQGPQFIFQYYEEEERQRGNFPDRFSGHQFPNYSSELNVNALLLGDSALYLCASSFGVTEAFFGQGTRLTVV.

This clonotype was seen more than once but under ten times. The gene calls are TRBV2 and TRBJ1-1; TRBD1 might be the D (5 bases). CDR3 length: 14 residues. Trimming left V 4 bases short and J 8 bases short, with 17 bases between. Germline V lookup: CDR1 SNHLY, CDR2 FYNNEI. The CDR3 nucleotides are TGTGCCAGCAGTGGGGGGTTGGTATCCCGAGAAGCTTTCTTT. Translated: CASSGGLVSREAFF.

This chain connects TRBV20-1 to TRBJ1-5; 9 bases line up with TRBD1. Germline loops: CDR1 DFQATT, CDR2 SNEGSKA (reference sequence). The CDR3 is 18 amino acids. After removal of 3 bases from V and 0 bases from J, the junction contained 12 bases not matched to a gene. The CDR3 protein is CSASGRDRVINSNQPQHF. The DNA of the CDR3 is TGCAGTGCTAGCGGACGGGACAGGGTTATCAATAGCAATCAGCCCCAGCATTTT.

The chain couples TRBV7-2 to TRBJ2-5, with 7 bases identical to TRBD1. The CDR3 runs to 14 residues. The junction had 7 bases not matched to a gene; V was cut back by 4 bases and J by 5 bases. Germline-derived CDR1 and CDR2 are SGHTA and FQGNSA. The CDR3 here is CASSSNRGPETQYF. In DNA, the CDR3 is TGTGCCAGCAGCTCTAACAGGGGTCCCGAGACCCAGTACTTC.

CDR3 nucleotides: TGTGCCAGTACCCCGGGCGGGGGATTTCATCAGCCCCAGCATTTT. As protein: CASTPGGGFHQPQHF. The chain links TRBV19 to TRBJ1-5, with D maybe TRBD1 (5 bases). The CDR3 runs 15 residues. From germline, CDR1 is LNHDA and CDR2 SQIVND (reference sequence). Trimming stripped 7 bases from V and 5 bases from J, with 18 bases between. Full variable domain (rest looked up from reference TRBV19 and TRBJ1-5): DGGITQSPKYLFRKEGQNVTLSCEQNLNHDAMYWYRQDPGQGLRLIYYSQIVNDFQKGDIAEGYSVSREKKESFPLTVTSAQKNPTAFYLCASTPGGGFHQPQHFGDGTRLSIL.

J is TRBJ2-5 and V is TRBV27; perhaps TRBD1 as D (6 bases). Germline loops: CDR1 MNHEY, CDR2 SMNVEV (reference sequence). This CDR3 contains 12 residues. Trimming stripped 10 bases from V and 4 bases from J, with 13 bases between. The CDR3 region has the DNA TGTGCCAACAACAGGGTCCGAGAGACCCAGTACTTC. The encoded protein is CANNRVRETQYF.

This clonotype has just a few counts. This chain uses TRBV3-1 with TRBJ2-5; tentatively, D is TRBD2 (7 bases). Germline V gives CDR1 LGHDT, CDR2 YNNKEL (reference sequence). The V and J ends lost 4 bases and 4 bases respectively, with 16 bases between them. The CDR3 has 15 amino acids. The CDR3 here is CASSRRRGRSETQYF. CDR3 in DNA: TGTGCCAGCAGCCGGAGGCGGGGGCGCTCAGAGACCCAGTACTTC.

The CDR3 here is CASSLQSGTGEETQYF. CDR3 DNA: TGTGCCAGCAGTTTACAATCCGGGACAGGGGAAGAGACCCAGTACTTC. V is TRBV6-5 and J is TRBJ2-5; 10 positions agree with TRBD1. CDR3 length equals 16 residues. In germline, CDR1 is MNHEY, CDR2 SVGAGI. With 4 bases clipped from V and 3 bases from J, the junction kept 8 bases outside the gene matches.

This clonotype was picked up a small number of times. The rearrangement joins TRBV11-2 to TRBJ2-5, with TRBD2 identical over 8 bases. The CDR3 has 15 residues. V gave up 7 bases and J gave up 2 bases; unmatched junction bases: 9. Per germline, CDR1 SGHAT and CDR2 FQNNGV. CDR3 in amino acids: CASNREGSPQETQYF. The CDR3 coding sequence is TGTGCCAGCAACCGGGAGGGGTCGCCTCAAGAGACCCAGTACTTC. Complete variable domain (other parts from reference TRBV11-2 and TRBJ2-5): EAGVAQSPRYKIIEKRQSVAFWCNPISGHATLYWYQQILGQGPKLLIQFQNNGVVDDSQLPKDRFSAERLKGVDSTLKIQPAKLEDSAVYLCASNREGSPQETQYFGPGTRLLVL.

V gene TRBV5-1 combines with J gene TRBJ2-2; 8 nucleotides align to TRBD1. J gave up 7 bases and V 3 bases, and 8 bases lay outside the gene matches. Germline V gene data show CDR1 as SGHRS and CDR2 as YFSETQ. The CDR3 contains 15 residues. As DNA, the CDR3 is TGCGCCAGCAGCTCGCAGGGGGCGGTCGGCGGGGAGCTGTTTTTT. Amino acid sequence: CASSSQGAVGGELFF.

The rearrangement links TRBV3-1 to TRBJ2-7; 10 positions agree with TRBD1. V was pared by 8 bases and J by 1 base, with 8 bases of the junction left unmatched. The germline gives CDR1 LGHDT, CDR2 YNNKEL (reference sequence). This CDR3 comprises 15 residues. CDR3 region: CASEGTGVLSYEQYV. The CDR3 bases are TGTGCCAGCGAGGGGACAGGGGTGTTATCCTACGAGCAGTACGTC.

The V call is TRBV7-2, the J call TRBJ1-1; D not certain. Germline lookup yields CDR1 SGHTA and CDR2 FQGNSA. The CDR3 sequence is 12 residues long. The germline V and J ends were trimmed by 5 bases and 5 bases, with 9 bases remaining between them. The CDR3 here is CASSEYWTEAFF. CDR3 nucleotides: TGTGCCAGCAGCGAATATTGGACTGAAGCTTTCTTT.

This clonotype turned up a few times. J is TRBJ1-1 and V is TRBV10-3; weak D call: TRBD1 (5 bases). The V end was cut by 11 bases, the J end by 3 bases, with 13 bases between. Germline V CDR1 and CDR2: ENHRY, SYGVKD. This CDR3 is built from 12 residues. The CDR3 loop is CASQGRDTEAFF. The CDR3 DNA reads as TGTGCCTCCCAGGGCAGGGACACTGAAGCTTTCTTT.

This clonotype was detected ten times or more. The CDR3 DNA is TGCAGTGCCGTCGCGGACAGGGGCGGCACAGATACGCAGTATTTT. Translated, it gives CSAVADRGGTDTQYF. The chain carries TRBV20-1 and TRBJ2-3, with 9 bases aligning to TRBD1. Looked up from germline, CDR1 is DFQATT and CDR2 is SNEGSKA (reference sequence). Trimming took 6 bases from V and 1 from J; bases not matched to a gene: 8. The CDR3 totals 15 residues.

The J gene is TRBJ2-3, the V gene TRBV15, with no clear D. Trimming took off 3 bases at V and 3 bases at J, with 10 bases between the two ends. CDR1 LNHNV and CDR2 YYDKDF come from the germline V gene (reference sequence). The CDR3 consists of 14 residues. In DNA, the CDR3 is TGTGCCACCAGCAGGAGAGTCGGAACAGATACGCAGTATTTT. Protein product: CATSRRVGTDTQYF.

This clonotype was counted many times. The chain employs TRBV7-8 and TRBJ2-3; D remains ambiguous. CDR1 SGHVS and CDR2 FQNEAQ come from the germline V gene. The CDR3 runs 14 residues. V gave up 1 base and J gave up 5 bases, with 10 bases separating them. Written as DNA, the CDR3 is TGTGCCAGCAGCTTAGAAGGAAGAGGAGATACGCAGTATTTT. Protein product: CASSLEGRGDTQYF.

This clonotype was observed a few times. The chain employs TRBV20-1 and TRBJ2-2; tentatively, D is TRBD1 (5 bases). With 6 bases removed from V and 7 bases from J, the gap between germline ends came to 9 bases. The CDR3 has 11 amino acids. Germline CDR1 is DFQATT and CDR2 is SNEGSKA (reference sequence). The CDR3 is CSAGRDGELFF. Written as DNA, the CDR3 is TGCAGTGCAGGCAGGGACGGGGAGCTGTTTTTT.

The chain links TRBV12-3 or TRBV12-4 to TRBJ1-2; 9 bases agree with TRBD1. The CDR3 is 14 amino acids. V was pared by 4 bases and J by 3 bases, with 3 bases of the junction left unmatched. The CDR3, as DNA: TGTGCCAGCAGTTCATGGGACAGGGACTATGGCTACACCTTC. This translates into CASSSWDRDYGYTF.